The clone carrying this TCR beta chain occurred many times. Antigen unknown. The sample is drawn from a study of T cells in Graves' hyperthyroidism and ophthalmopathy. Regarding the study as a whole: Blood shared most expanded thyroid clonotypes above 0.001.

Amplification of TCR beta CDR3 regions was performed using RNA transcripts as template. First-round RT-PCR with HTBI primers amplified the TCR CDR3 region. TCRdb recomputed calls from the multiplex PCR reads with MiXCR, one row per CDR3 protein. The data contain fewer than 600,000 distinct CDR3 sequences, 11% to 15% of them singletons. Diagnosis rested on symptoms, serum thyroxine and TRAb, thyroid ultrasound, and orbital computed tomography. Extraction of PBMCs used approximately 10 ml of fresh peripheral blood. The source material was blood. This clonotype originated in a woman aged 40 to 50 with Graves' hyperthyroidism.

CDR3 sequence: CASSEGLAGDVGFYEQYF. The CDR3 region has the DNA TGTGCCAGCAGTGAGGGACTAGCGGGAGATGTGGGATTCTACGAGCAGTACTTC. The chain has TRBV28 and TRBJ2-7; TRBD2 matches at 14 bases. Germline CDR1 reads MDHEN; CDR2 reads SYDVKM. This CDR3 is 18 amino acids long. J lost 3 bases, V lost 5 bases, and 12 bases had no gene match. Using reference TRBV28 and TRBJ2-7 for the parts outside the CDR3, the full variable domain is DVKVTQSSRYLVKRTGEKVFLECVQDMDHENMFWYRQDPGLGLRLIYFSYDVKMKEKGDIPEGYSVSREKKERFSLILESASTNQTSMYLCASSEGLAGDVGFYEQYFGPGTRLTVT.